This TCR beta chain was captured by sequencing in a study of beta chain features in type 1 diabetes (dated 2018 in TCRdb). For the wider study: Mean age, gender distribution, total cell number and subset yield were not different between patients and healthy donors. Naive and central memory subsets were obtained from all 30 or so donors, but regulatory and stem cell-like memory subsets were isolated from only 8 patients and about 8 healthy donors. Across all samples, about 110 million sorted cells were examined, and cell number per subset correlated strongly with RNA yield. In the study, recently diagnosed type 1 diabetes patients and matched healthy donors were compared on the TCRB repertoires of their sorted circulating CD4+ T cell subsets.

The entire amount of isolated RNA was reverse transcribed using the High Capacity cDNA Reverse Transcription Kit, so the sequenced TCRB transcripts were expressed ones. Deep immunoSEQ sequencing was performed on naive, central memory and regulatory T cell samples, with an average of about 3.57 million total reads per sample. Sorted cells were lysed in RLT buffer and RNA was extracted with DNase-treated RNeasy Micro or Mini kits, depending on cell number. Each cell subset was processed on its own to prevent cross-contamination, while patient and healthy donor samples were processed together. The immunoSEQ multiplex PCR was used to amplify TCRB sequences from cDNA, generating 87-bp fragments that spanned the CDR3 region. Amplicons were sequenced on the Illumina HiSeq platform. Processing in the source paper ran as follows. PCR bias was computationally corrected using synthetic template baselines, reads within Hamming distance 2 were collapsed, and singletons that could not be merged were discarded. Reads were aligned against IMGT so that V, D and J genes, CDR3 length and insertions or deletions at six rearrangement sites could be assigned. Within each subset, clonotype counts were normalized to sorted cell number, after which true diversity and Gini coefficients were computed with the tcR R package. The overlap coefficient, calculated on TCRB nucleotide sequences, was used to quantify repertoire sharing. As a proxy for the pre-selection repertoire, out-of-frame TCRB sequences from naive cells were analyzed. Imported from immuneACCESS, the table was reduced by TCRdb to in-frame sequences with V and J called. These copies leave out some clones; in studies compared against another copy, an unresolved V gene accounts for under half, and the cause of the remainder is not known. The V and J calls and clone size are taken from that table; D and trimming were inferred from the DNA. The sample yields 330,000 or so clones; around 20% were counted once. Together, the top ten hold 0.044% of the sample.

On the study overall, not on this receptor specifically: A moderate but significant shortening of TCRB CDR3 length was observed in type 1 diabetes patients in all four CD4+ subsets. Naive, central memory and regulatory TCRB repertoires appeared to be more similar among patients than among healthy donors. Sequencing cDNA rather than genomic DNA could over-represent highly expressing activated cells, although activation and CD3 levels did not differ between groups. PCR may preferentially amplify shorter templates, but because patient and control samples were amplified and corrected together, any resulting skew would affect both groups equally. Because the HLA sub-analyses included only small numbers of individuals, any influence of HLA type on TCRB rearrangement was left unresolved. At VDJ recombination sites, patients with type 1 diabetes made fewer insertions and deleted more nucleotides, a pattern implying thymic rearrangement abnormalities.

Remarks on this clone: The antigen it binds to is not known. Base qualities are not provided; no much larger clone lies one nucleotide away.

From each donor, a single peripheral blood sample of around 120 mL on average was drawn into heparinised tubes. Using a panel that included CD45RO, CCR7, CD25, CD127, CD95 and CD27, naive, central memory, regulatory and stem cell-like memory CD4+ T cells were sorted on a BD FACSAria II. A purity above 95% was achieved for all sorted populations. PBMCs were isolated immediately by Lymphoprep density gradient centrifugation and stained directly without culture. So that batch effects would be minimized, each experiment stained and sorted samples in pairs, pairing one healthy donor with one patient. The source is a woman aged 18-29 years in good health. Sequenced: naive CD4+ T cells from blood. The sample's cell subset or site, from its label and the paper: true naive CD4+ T cells.

The DNA sequence is TGTGCCAGCAGTTTAACGCTTAGCGGGAGGGCCCAACGCAATGAGCAGTTCTTC. Its protein is CASSLTLSGRAQRNEQFF. The V gene is TRBV28 and the J gene is TRBJ2-1; a stretch of 11 junction bases matches TRBD2. The germline V and J ends show losses of 2 bases and 6 bases respectively, and no gene match explains 12 bases of the junction. The CDR3, from cysteine to phenylalanine, totals 18 residues. Only the CDR3 DNA is retained, 54 bases long and in frame from the first base. From the germline V gene, CDR1 is MDHEN and CDR2 is SYDVKM.